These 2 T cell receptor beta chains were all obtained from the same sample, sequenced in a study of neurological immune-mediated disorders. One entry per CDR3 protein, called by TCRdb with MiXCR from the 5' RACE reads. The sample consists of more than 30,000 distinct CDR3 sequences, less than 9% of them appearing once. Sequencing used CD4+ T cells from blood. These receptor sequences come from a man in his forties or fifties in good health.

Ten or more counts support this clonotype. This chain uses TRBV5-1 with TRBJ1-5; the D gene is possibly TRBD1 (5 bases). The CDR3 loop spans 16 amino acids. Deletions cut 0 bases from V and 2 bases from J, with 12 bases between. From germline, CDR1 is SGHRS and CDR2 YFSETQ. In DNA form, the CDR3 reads TGCGCCAGCAGCTTGGGGAGCGGGGCGGGCAATCAGCCCCAGCATTTT. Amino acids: CASSLGSGAGNQPQHF.

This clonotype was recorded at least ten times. This chain's CDR3 is CSARHLTATDTQYF. CDR3 DNA: TGCAGTGCTAGACATCTGACAGCGACAGATACGCAGTATTTT. The V call is TRBV20-1, the J call TRBJ2-3; D perhaps matches TRBD1 (5 bases). The V gene lost 2 bases and the J gene lost 3 bases, with 12 bases spanning the gap. Germline-derived CDR1 and CDR2 are DFQATT and SNEGSKA (reference sequence). The CDR3 is made up of 14 amino acids.